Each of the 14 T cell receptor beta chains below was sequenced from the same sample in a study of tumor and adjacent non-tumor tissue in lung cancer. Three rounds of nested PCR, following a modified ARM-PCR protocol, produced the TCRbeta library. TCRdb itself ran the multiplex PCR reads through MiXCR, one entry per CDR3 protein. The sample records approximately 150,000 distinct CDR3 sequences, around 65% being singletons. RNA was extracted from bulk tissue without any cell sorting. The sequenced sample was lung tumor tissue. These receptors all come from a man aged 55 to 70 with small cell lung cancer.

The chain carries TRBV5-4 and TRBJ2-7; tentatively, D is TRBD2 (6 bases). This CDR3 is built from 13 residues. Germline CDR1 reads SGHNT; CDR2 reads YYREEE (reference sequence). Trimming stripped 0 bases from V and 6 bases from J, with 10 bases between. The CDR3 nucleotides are TGTGCCAGCAGCTTGGGGCGGGGCGGCGAGCAGTACGTC. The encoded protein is CASSLGRGGEQYV.

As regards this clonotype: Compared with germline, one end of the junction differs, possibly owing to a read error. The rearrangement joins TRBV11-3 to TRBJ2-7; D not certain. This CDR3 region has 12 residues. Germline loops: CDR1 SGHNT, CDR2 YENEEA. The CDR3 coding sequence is TGTGCCAGCAACCCTTCGAGCTACGAGCAATACTTC. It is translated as CASNPSSYEQYF.

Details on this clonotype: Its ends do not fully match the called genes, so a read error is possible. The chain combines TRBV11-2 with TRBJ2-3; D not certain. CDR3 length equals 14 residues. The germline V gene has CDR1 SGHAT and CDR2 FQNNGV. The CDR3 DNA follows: TGTGCCAGCAGCTTAGCGCGTGAAACAGATACGCAACATTTT. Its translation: CASSLARETDTQHF. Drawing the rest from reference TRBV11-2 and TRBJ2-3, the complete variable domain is EAGVAQSPRYKIIEKRQSVAFWCNPISGHATLYWYQQILGQGPKLLIQFQNNGVVDDSQLPKDRFSAERLKGVDSTLKIQPAKLEDSAVYLCASSLARETDTQHFGPGTRLTVL.

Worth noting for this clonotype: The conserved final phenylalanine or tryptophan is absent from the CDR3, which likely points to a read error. Here the CDR3 reads CVSSLEGIHTEAFL. For the CDR3, the DNA is TGTGTCAGCAGCTTAGAGGGGATTCACACTGAAGCTTTCCTT. The V gene is TRBV11-2, the J gene TRBJ1-1, with a weak D call TRBD1 (5 bases). The CDR3 contains 14 residues. CDR1 and CDR2 from the germline V gene are SGHAT and FQNNGV.

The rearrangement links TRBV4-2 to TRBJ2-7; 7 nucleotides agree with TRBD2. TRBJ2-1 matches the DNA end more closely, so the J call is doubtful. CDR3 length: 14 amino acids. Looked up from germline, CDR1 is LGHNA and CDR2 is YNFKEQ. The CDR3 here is CASSVGRAGDEQFF. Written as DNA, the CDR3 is TGTGCCAGCAGTGTGGGCAGGGCGGGAGACGAGCAGTTCTTC.

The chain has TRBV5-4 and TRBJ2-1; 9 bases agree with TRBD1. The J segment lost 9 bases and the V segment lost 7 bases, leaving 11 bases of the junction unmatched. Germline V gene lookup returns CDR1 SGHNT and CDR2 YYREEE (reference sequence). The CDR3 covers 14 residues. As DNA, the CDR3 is TGTGCCAGCGGCCAGGACAGGGGTATAGGTGAGCAGTTCTTC. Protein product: CASGQDRGIGEQFF.

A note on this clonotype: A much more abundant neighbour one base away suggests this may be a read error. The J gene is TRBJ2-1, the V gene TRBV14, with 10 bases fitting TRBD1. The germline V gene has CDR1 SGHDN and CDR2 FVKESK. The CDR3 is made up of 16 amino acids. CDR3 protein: CASSHPGMTGGNGQFF. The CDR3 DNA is TGTGCCAGCAGCCATCCCGGAATGACAGGGGGCAATGGGCAGTTCTTC.

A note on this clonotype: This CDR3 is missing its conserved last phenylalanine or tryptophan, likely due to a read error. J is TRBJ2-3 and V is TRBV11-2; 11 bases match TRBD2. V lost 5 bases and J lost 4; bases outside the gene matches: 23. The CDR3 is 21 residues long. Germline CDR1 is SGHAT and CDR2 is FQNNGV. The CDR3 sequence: CASSPTLGSGRETGFSDTQYY. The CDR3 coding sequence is TGTGCCAGCAGCCCTACCCTCGGTAGCGGGAGGGAAACCGGCTTCTCAGATACGCAGTATTAT.

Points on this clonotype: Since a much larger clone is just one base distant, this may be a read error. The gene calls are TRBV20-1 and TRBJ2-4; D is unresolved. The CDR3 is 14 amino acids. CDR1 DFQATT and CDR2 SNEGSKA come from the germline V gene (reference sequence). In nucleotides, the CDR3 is TGCAGTGCCCTATTAGGATCGGCCAAAAACATTCAGCACTTC. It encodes CSALLGSAKNIQHF.

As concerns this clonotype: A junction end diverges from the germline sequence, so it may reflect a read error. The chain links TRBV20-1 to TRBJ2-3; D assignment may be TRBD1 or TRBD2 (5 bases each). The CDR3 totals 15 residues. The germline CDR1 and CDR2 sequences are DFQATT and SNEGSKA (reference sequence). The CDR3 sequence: CSARGGRSVTDTQYF. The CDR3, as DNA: TGTAGTGCTAGGGGCGGGCGGAGTGTCACAGATACGCAGTATTTT.

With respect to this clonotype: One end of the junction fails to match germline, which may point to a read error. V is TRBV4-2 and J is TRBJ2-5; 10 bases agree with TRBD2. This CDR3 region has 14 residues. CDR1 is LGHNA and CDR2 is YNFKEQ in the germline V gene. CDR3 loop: CASSQAGGQESQYF. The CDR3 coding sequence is TGTGCCAGCAGTCAAGCGGGGGGGCAAGAGAGCCAGTATTTC.

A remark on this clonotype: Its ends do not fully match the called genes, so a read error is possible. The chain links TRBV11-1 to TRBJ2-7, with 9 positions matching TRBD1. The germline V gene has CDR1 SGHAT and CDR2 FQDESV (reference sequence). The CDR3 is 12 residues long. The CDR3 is CASGGQGCEQCF. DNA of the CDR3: TGTGCCAGCGGCGGACAGGGGTGCGAGCAGTGCTTC.

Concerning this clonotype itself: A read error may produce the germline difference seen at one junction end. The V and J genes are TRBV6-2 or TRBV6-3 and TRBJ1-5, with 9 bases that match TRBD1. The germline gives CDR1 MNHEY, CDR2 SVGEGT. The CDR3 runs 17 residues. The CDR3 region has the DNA TGTGCCAGCAGCGACGGGACAGGGCGATATAGCAATCAGTCCCAGCATTTT. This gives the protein CASSDGTGRYSNQSQHF.

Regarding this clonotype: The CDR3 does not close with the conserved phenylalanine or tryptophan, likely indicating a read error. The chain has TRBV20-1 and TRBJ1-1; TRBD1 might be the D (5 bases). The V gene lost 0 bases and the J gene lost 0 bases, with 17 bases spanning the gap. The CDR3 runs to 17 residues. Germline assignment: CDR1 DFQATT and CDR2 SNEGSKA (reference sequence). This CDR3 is CSARDVRQKGMNTEAFL. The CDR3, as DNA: TGCAGTGCTAGAGATGTTCGACAGAAAGGGATGAACACTGAAGCTTTCCTT.